This TCR beta chain was identified during a study of blood T cell repertoires in COVID-19. The CDR3 has 15 amino acids. The germline V gene encodes CDR1 MNHEY and CDR2 SVGAGI. V lost 2 bases and J 3 bases, leaving 8 bases between the germline ends. Clinical histories supplied by participants themselves formed the basis of cohort assignment. Per the original methods: Reference gene primers were amplified, and this amplification served to estimate nucleated cell counts. The assay was immunoSEQ multiplex PCR, and TCRdb's table has in-frame clones only and misses some. V, J and clone size were drawn from that table, and D and trimming were deduced from the DNA. Counted here are more than 350,000 clones, 85% to 90% occurring once; the ten biggest clones make up 1%. This clone was recorded only once.

What was sequenced was PBMCs or T cells enriched from blood (not recorded which). This clonotype was sampled from a man aged 18 to 30 who had recovered from COVID-19. The genes are TRBV6-5 and TRBJ1-6; D may be TRBD1 (6 bases). The CDR3 DNA reads TGTGCCAGCAGTTACGGGACACTCTATAATTCACCCCTCCACTTT. The encoded protein is CASSYGTLYNSPLHF.